The T cell receptor beta chain under discussion was sequenced for a study of T cells in Graves' hyperthyroidism and ophthalmopathy. This clonotype was detected many times. V lost 4 bases and J lost 7, with 13 bases in between. CDR3 length equals 13 residues. The germline V gene has CDR1 KGHDR and CDR2 SFDVKD. Graves' hyperthyroidism is called stable when ophthalmopathy does not progress within 18 months. Each diagnosis drew on symptoms, thyroxine, TRAb, thyroid ultrasound and orbital computed tomography findings. What was amplified from RNA transcripts were TCR beta CDR3 regions. Carried out on the TCR CDR3, a first-round RT-PCR used the HTBI primer set. TCRdb analysed the multiplex PCR reads with MiXCR anew, one entry per CDR3 protein. Of around 580,000 distinct CDR3 sequences listed, under 60% are singletons.

This chain links TRBV24-1 with TRBJ2-7, with D unclear. What was sequenced was peripheral blood or thyroid tissue (not recorded which). The source of this sequence is a woman aged 18 to 35 with Graves' hyperthyroidism. Here the CDR3 DNA reads TGTGCCACCAGTGACGAGGTGGGTTCTGAGCAGTACTTC. This gives the protein CATSDEVGSEQYF.